The rows below give T cell receptor beta chains drawn from one sample of a study of blood T cell repertoires in COVID-19. The assay was immunoSEQ multiplex PCR, and TCRdb's table has in-frame clones only and misses some. The data contain roughly 130,000 clones, roughly three quarters of them singletons. Sequences were obtained from peripheral blood. The origin of the receptors is a woman in her 70s with COVID-19, enrolled during active disease. Both conserved end residues are part of each CDR3. The D gene is left open where the match is weak. A clone size is listed for some rows: how often the clone was seen (once, few, many), or a class if it is expanded.

CDR3aa: CASSQGSGGETQYF
CDR3nt: TGTGCCAGCAGCCAAGGCTCGGGGGGAGAGACCCAGTACTTC
v_gene: TRBV3-1/TRBV3-2
abundance: few
j_gene: TRBJ2-5
d_gene: TRBD2

CDR3aa: CASSLDSYTGELFF
CDR3nt: TGTGCCAGCAGCTTAGACTCCTACACCGGGGAGCTGTTTTTT
v_gene: TRBV7-2
abundance: NA
j_gene: TRBJ2-2
d_gene: NA

CDR3aa: CASSFGTGGPGYTF
CDR3nt: TGTGCCAGCAGCTTCGGGACAGGGGGCCCTGGCTACACCTTC
v_gene: TRBV7-9
abundance: NA
j_gene: TRBJ1-2
d_gene: TRBD1

CDR3aa: CASRDRGFGGPNTEAFF
CDR3nt: TGTGCCAGTAGAGACAGGGGTTTCGGGGGCCCGAACACTGAAGCTTTCTTT
v_gene: TRBV19
abundance: NA
j_gene: TRBJ1-1
d_gene: TRBD1

CDR3aa: CASSVTRDREDGYTF
CDR3nt: TGTGCCAGCAGCGTTACCAGGGACAGGGAAGATGGCTACACCTTC
v_gene: TRBV2
abundance: NA
j_gene: TRBJ1-2
d_gene: TRBD1

CDR3aa: CASSYSAGSDNSPLHF
CDR3nt: TGTGCCAGCAGTTACTCCGCCGGGTCTGATAATTCACCCCTCCACTTT
v_gene: TRBV6-5
abundance: few
j_gene: TRBJ1-6
d_gene: NA

CDR3aa: CATSEARVSETQYF
CDR3nt: TGTGCCACCAGTGAGGCCAGGGTTTCTGAGACCCAGTACTTC
v_gene: TRBV24-1
abundance: NA
j_gene: TRBJ2-5
d_gene: NA

CDR3aa: CASSLGGTFYNGQFF
CDR3nt: TGTGCCAGCAGCTTGGGGGGGACATTTTACAATGGGCAGTTCTTC
v_gene: TRBV5-6
abundance: NA
j_gene: TRBJ2-1
d_gene: NA

CDR3aa: CASSLATGQNTEAFF
CDR3nt: TGTGCCAGCAGCTTAGCGACGGGACAGAACACTGAAGCTTTCTTT
v_gene: TRBV7-2
abundance: once
j_gene: TRBJ1-1
d_gene: NA

CDR3aa: CAINSPGLNEQYF
CDR3nt: TGTGCCATCAATTCGCCGGGGTTGAACGAGCAGTACTTC
v_gene: TRBV10-3
abundance: NA
j_gene: TRBJ2-7
d_gene: NA

CDR3aa: CASSQAAGAGESYTF
CDR3nt: TGTGCCAGCAGCCAAGCGGCAGGGGCAGGAGAGAGCTACACCTTC
v_gene: TRBV3-1/TRBV3-2
abundance: NA
j_gene: TRBJ1-2
d_gene: NA

CDR3aa: CASSSSGGYYGYTF
CDR3nt: TGTGCCAGTAGTAGCTCCGGGGGGTACTATGGCTACACCTTC
v_gene: TRBV19
abundance: NA
j_gene: TRBJ1-2
d_gene: NA

CDR3aa: CASSSGGIAQYF
CDR3nt: TGTGCCAGTAGTTCGGGGGGCATAGCCCAGTACTTC
v_gene: TRBV19
abundance: few
j_gene: TRBJ2-5
d_gene: NA

CDR3aa: CASSFGGGSTDTQYF
CDR3nt: TGTGCCAGCAGCTTTGGCGGGGGGAGCACAGATACGCAGTATTTT
v_gene: TRBV7-9
abundance: few
j_gene: TRBJ2-3
d_gene: TRBD2

CDR3aa: CASKGVPLDQPQHF
CDR3nt: TGTGCCAGCAAGGGAGTCCCCCTCGATCAGCCCCAGCATTTT
v_gene: TRBV2
abundance: NA
j_gene: TRBJ1-5
d_gene: NA

CDR3aa: CASSRGLAGVPGQETQYF
CDR3nt: TGTGCCAGCAGCCGGGGACTAGCGGGGGTTCCTGGGCAAGAGACCCAGTACTTC
v_gene: TRBV14
abundance: NA
j_gene: TRBJ2-5
d_gene: TRBD2

CDR3aa: CASSATGANTIYF
CDR3nt: TGTGCCAGCTCTGCGACAGGGGCAAACACCATATATTTT
v_gene: TRBV18
abundance: NA
j_gene: TRBJ1-3
d_gene: TRBD1

CDR3aa: CASRSRDRVQAFF
CDR3nt: TGTGCCAGCAGATCCAGGGACAGGGTGCAAGCTTTCTTT
v_gene: TRBV12-3/TRBV12-4
abundance: NA
j_gene: TRBJ1-1
d_gene: TRBD1

CDR3aa: CASSLGQGAPYEQYF
CDR3nt: TGTGCCAGCAGCTTGGGACAGGGGGCTCCCTACGAGCAGTACTTC
v_gene: TRBV7-2
abundance: NA
j_gene: TRBJ2-7
d_gene: TRBD1

CDR3aa: CASSMIWQGTDQPQHF
CDR3nt: TGTGCCAGTAGTATGATCTGGCAAGGGACTGATCAGCCCCAGCATTTT
v_gene: TRBV19
abundance: NA
j_gene: TRBJ1-5
d_gene: NA

CDR3aa: CASTSTGAYGYTF
CDR3nt: TGTGCCAGCACGAGCACAGGGGCTTATGGCTACACCTTC
v_gene: TRBV21-1
abundance: NA
j_gene: TRBJ1-2
d_gene: NA

CDR3aa: CASTKTGMPYEQYF
CDR3nt: TGTGCCAGCACTAAAACAGGGATGCCCTACGAGCAGTACTTC
v_gene: TRBV27
abundance: NA
j_gene: TRBJ2-7
d_gene: NA

CDR3aa: CASSPRHNGGEKLFF
CDR3nt: TGTGCCAGCTCACCCCGTCATAATGGAGGAGAAAAACTGTTTTTT
v_gene: TRBV18
abundance: NA
j_gene: TRBJ1-4
d_gene: NA

CDR3aa: CAWASGGADTQYF
CDR3nt: TGTGCCTGGGCCAGCGGGGGGGCAGATACGCAGTATTTT
v_gene: TRBV30
abundance: NA
j_gene: TRBJ2-3
d_gene: TRBD2

CDR3aa: CASSLLAGTAQYGYTF
CDR3nt: TGTGCCAGCAGCCTGCTCGCCGGGACAGCCCAATATGGCTACACCTTC
v_gene: TRBV3-1/TRBV3-2
abundance: NA
j_gene: TRBJ1-2
d_gene: TRBD1

CDR3aa: CASSYADRGRGYTF
CDR3nt: TGTGCCAGCAGTTACGCGGACAGGGGGAGAGGCTACACCTTC
v_gene: TRBV6-5
abundance: NA
j_gene: TRBJ1-2
d_gene: TRBD1

CDR3aa: CASSYSTVNEQYF
CDR3nt: TGTGCCAGCAGTTACTCGACAGTAAACGAGCAGTACTTC
v_gene: TRBV6-6
abundance: NA
j_gene: TRBJ2-7
d_gene: NA

CDR3aa: CASSSPGLADLTDTQYF
CDR3nt: TGCGCCAGCAGCTCCCCGGGACTAGCGGATCTCACAGATACGCAGTATTTT
v_gene: TRBV5-1
abundance: NA
j_gene: TRBJ2-3
d_gene: TRBD2

CDR3aa: CASTMSGANVLTF
CDR3nt: TGTGCCAGCACCATGTCCGGGGCCAACGTCCTGACTTTC
v_gene: TRBV12-3/TRBV12-4
abundance: NA
j_gene: TRBJ2-6
d_gene: NA

CDR3aa: CASSPGLAYNEQFF
CDR3nt: TGTGCCAGCAGTCCCGGACTAGCTTACAATGAGCAGTTCTTC
v_gene: TRBV9
abundance: NA
j_gene: TRBJ2-1
d_gene: TRBD2

CDR3aa: CARTSGTLTDTQYF
CDR3nt: TGTGCCCGCACATCCGGGACTCTCACAGATACGCAGTATTTT
v_gene: TRBV30
abundance: NA
j_gene: TRBJ2-3
d_gene: NA

CDR3aa: CASSNRQNTEAFF
CDR3nt: TGTGCCAGCAGCAACCGACAGAACACTGAAGCTTTCTTT
v_gene: TRBV6-2/TRBV6-3
abundance: NA
j_gene: TRBJ1-1
d_gene: NA

CDR3aa: CASVSSGTTYEQYF
CDR3nt: TGTGCCAGTGTCAGCTCCGGGACAACCTACGAGCAGTACTTC
v_gene: TRBV2
abundance: NA
j_gene: TRBJ2-7
d_gene: NA